This TCR beta chain is from a study of blood T cell repertoires in COVID-19. Whole-study context: T cells, B-cell-depleted T cells, or PBMCs supplied cDNA or gDNA.

Germline-derived CDR1 and CDR2 are MNHEY and SVGAGI. Trimming at V came to 6 bases and at J to 4 bases, leaving 7 bases not matched to a gene. This CDR3 has 14 amino acids. Original data processing: Using reference gene primer amplification, nucleated cell counts were estimated. The method was immunoSEQ multiplex PCR; TCRdb's version includes in-frame clones alone and lacks a portion of them. The V and J calls and clone size were taken over from that table, and D and trimming were inferred from the DNA. Of fewer than 250,000 clones listed, roughly 86% are singletons. This TCR was recovered from an older woman who had recovered from COVID-19. The sequencing input was peripheral blood. The J gene is TRBJ2-7, the V gene TRBV6-5, with 9 bases aligning to TRBD2. The CDR3 region is CASRVGRGGYEQYF. The CDR3 coding sequence is TGTGCCAGCAGGGTCGGGCGGGGGGGATACGAGCAGTACTTC.